This TCR beta chain was captured by sequencing in a study of cytomegalovirus exposure and HLA in healthy donors. The study, taken as a whole, reports: Later analysis associated a missense DCLRE1C variant with TCR beta V- and J-gene trimming. CMV serostatus was the only recorded immune exposure for donors.

A multiplex PCR was run with 60 Vbeta primers and 13 Jbeta primers. Profiled with immunoSEQ multiplex PCR; TCRdb holds only in-frame clones, not every one. Of more than 90,000 clones detected, 55% to 80% appear once; the ten largest clones hold 2% to 2.5%. To note about this clone: Its antigen is unidentified.

Germline-derived CDR1 and CDR2 are SGHDN and FVKESK. Trimming took off 2 bases at V and 3 bases at J, with 16 bases between the two ends. This CDR3 spans 16 amino acids. The genes are TRBV14 and TRBJ1-2; TRBD1 is a possible D gene (6 bases). The source material was PBMCs. This TCR was recovered from a woman under 40 in good health and CMV-seronegative. As DNA, the CDR3 is TGTGCCAGCAGCCAATACCAAAGGGGGGGGTACTATGGCTACACCTTC. Translation gives CASSQYQRGGYYGYTF.